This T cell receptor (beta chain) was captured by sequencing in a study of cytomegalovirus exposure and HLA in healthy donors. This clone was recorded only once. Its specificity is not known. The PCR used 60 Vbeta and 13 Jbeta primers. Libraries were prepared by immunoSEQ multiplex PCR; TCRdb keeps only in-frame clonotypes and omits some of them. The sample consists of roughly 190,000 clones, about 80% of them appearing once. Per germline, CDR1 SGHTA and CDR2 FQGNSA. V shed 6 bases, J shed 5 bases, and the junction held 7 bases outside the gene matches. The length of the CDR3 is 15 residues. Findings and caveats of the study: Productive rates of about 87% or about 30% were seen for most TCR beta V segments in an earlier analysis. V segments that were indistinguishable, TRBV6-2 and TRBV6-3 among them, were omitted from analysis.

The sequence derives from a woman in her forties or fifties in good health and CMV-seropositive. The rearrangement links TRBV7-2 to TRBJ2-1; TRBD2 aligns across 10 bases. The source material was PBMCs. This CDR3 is CASSYKRGGNNEQFF. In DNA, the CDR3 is TGTGCCAGCAGTTACAAGCGGGGGGGAAACAATGAGCAGTTCTTC.